What follows describes a single T cell receptor beta chain. Germline V gives CDR1 SGHDT, CDR2 YYEEEE. Trimming took 3 bases from V and 5 from J, leaving 18 bases between them. The CDR3 loop spans 16 amino acids. The sample comes from a study of blood T cell repertoires in COVID-19. Study summary: Italy, Spain and the United States were the sources of the convalescent and acute COVID-19 samples.

How the authors handled the data: From reference gene primer amplification, estimates of nucleated cell counts were derived. Libraries were prepared by immunoSEQ multiplex PCR; TCRdb keeps only in-frame clonotypes and omits some of them. V and J calls and clone size are as listed in that table; D and trimming were resolved from the DNA. The sample contains under 250,000 clones, around 91% of which appear only once. This sequence joins TRBV5-6 and TRBJ2-4, with D possibly TRBD1 on 5 matching bases. The sequenced material came from peripheral blood. The TCR was taken from a middle-aged woman with acute or convalescent COVID-19. The CDR3 bases are TGTGCCAGCAGCTCCCTTGGTGGGGCCTGGGAAAACATTCAGTACTTC. It is translated as CASSSLGGAWENIQYF.